Listed below are T cell receptor beta chains from one sample, sequenced in a study of T cell responses to AZD1222 COVID-19 vaccine. Profiled with immunoSEQ multiplex PCR; TCRdb holds only in-frame clones, not every one. In the table there are about 150,000 clones, 92% of which are singletons. The input for sequencing was peripheral blood, taken on day 0 of AZD1222 vaccination. The receptors originated from an adult in good health. Each CDR3 is given with its conserved first and last residue.

>TRBJ1-2|TRBV27
CASSSAGYRGYGYTF
>TRBJ1-6|TRBV18
CASSPKDSNSPLHF
>TRBJ1-1|TRBV19
CASLMPSNTEAFF
>TRBJ1-1|TRBV3-1/TRBV3-2
CASNHRVGTEAFF
>TRBJ2-1|TRBV7-9
CASSPTASASYNEQFF
>TRBJ2-2|TRBV3-1/TRBV3-2
CASSVASGELFF
>TRBJ1-3|TRBV19
CASSRGGTASGNTIYF
>TRBJ1-5|TRBV19
CATSPQAGRGGQPQHF
>TRBJ2-1|TRBV9
CASSVASGSGNEQFF
>TRBJ2-5|TRBV29-1
CSVDPTGVLETQYF